Each of the 11 T cell receptor beta chains below was sequenced from the same sample in a study of early T cells in non-severe SARS-CoV-2 infection. Each CDR3 protein gets one entry after TCRdb re-called the 5' RACE reads with MiXCR. This sample carries 65,000 to 75,000 distinct CDR3 sequences, 4.6% of them seen once, and the ten largest clones take roughly 3.4%. The sequencing used whole blood, collected at baseline. The receptors stem from an adult who was a healthcare worker with PCR-confirmed SARS-CoV-2 infection or an uninfected control (not recorded which). The donor label of this sample is uncertain.

This clonotype was counted at least ten times. The V call is TRBV20-1, the J call TRBJ2-1; D is unclear. Germline values: CDR1 DFQATT, CDR2 SNEGSKA (reference sequence). The V end was cut by 0 bases, the J end by 2 bases, with 11 bases between. The CDR3 loop spans 15 amino acids. The CDR3 nucleotides are TGCAGTGCTAGAGATTCGCTCTCTCCCTACAATGAGCAGTTCTTC. Translated, it gives CSARDSLSPYNEQFF.

The chain uses TRBV6-2 or TRBV6-3 and TRBJ1-2; D is ambiguous. The CDR3 spans 14 residues. Germline-derived CDR1 and CDR2 are MNHEY and SVGEGT. Deletions cut 6 bases from V and 1 base from J, with 12 bases between. The CDR3 coding sequence is TGTGCCAGCAGAGAGGTCGGGGTTAACTATGGCTACACCTTC. It translates to CASREVGVNYGYTF.

This clonotype was observed many times. The genes are TRBV28 and TRBJ1-2; a possible D gene is TRBD1 (5 bases). V gave up 7 bases and J gave up 2 bases, with 20 bases separating them. This CDR3 region has 16 residues. Germline V gene sequence: CDR1 MDHEN, CDR2 SYDVKM. Here the CDR3 DNA reads TGTGCCAGCACCCTGGGGGGTAGAGGGACCAACTATGGCTACACCTTC. Translated, it gives CASTLGGRGTNYGYTF.

This clonotype was counted only a few times. This rearrangement joins TRBV4-1 to TRBJ2-2, with D possibly TRBD2 on 7 matching bases. The CDR3 covers 18 residues. Trimming took 0 bases from V and 4 from J, leaving 18 bases between them. The V gene's germline CDR1 is MGHRA and CDR2 YSYEKL. The CDR3 region is CASSQDSGGGRFTGELFF. The CDR3 region has the DNA TGCGCCAGCAGCCAAGATTCGGGGGGCGGCAGGTTCACCGGGGAGCTGTTTTTT.

This clonotype turned up a few times. The chain carries TRBV7-6 and TRBJ2-2; D gene unclear. CDR3 length: 14 amino acids. The V and J ends lost 1 base and 0 bases respectively, with 3 bases between them. CDR1 SGHVS and CDR2 FNYEAQ come from the germline V gene. CDR3 sequence (DNA): TGTGCCAGCAGCTTAGATCCGAACACCGGGGAGCTGTTTTTT. It translates to CASSLDPNTGELFF.

This clonotype was counted ten times or more. This chain links TRBV4-3 with TRBJ2-1; D gene uncertain. V dropped 0 bases and J dropped 9 bases, with 15 bases sitting between them. Germline lookup yields CDR1 LGHNA and CDR2 YSLEER. The CDR3 spans 15 residues. The CDR3 here is CASSQEVSKGSEQFF. In nucleotides, the CDR3 is TGCGCCAGCAGCCAAGAGGTTTCGAAGGGCTCTGAGCAGTTCTTC.

This clonotype was counted many times. The chain is built from TRBV29-1 and TRBJ2-5; the D is unclear. V was shortened by 5 bases and J by 6 bases, with 7 bases between the two germline ends. The CDR3 length is 10 residues. Germline CDR1 SQVTM, CDR2 ANQGSEA. The CDR3 spells CSVHGKTQYF. As DNA, the CDR3 is TGCAGCGTTCATGGGAAGACCCAGTACTTC.

This clonotype was seen at least ten times. The V call is TRBV29-1, the J call TRBJ1-2, with 7 positions matching TRBD1. Per germline, CDR1 SQVTM and CDR2 ANQGSEA. The CDR3 is 16 residues long. Trimming cost V 7 bases and J 0 bases; bases outside gene matches: 14. CDR3 loop: CSGRPLRDRANYGYTF. The DNA for the CDR3 is TGCAGCGGACGACCATTGAGGGACAGAGCTAACTATGGCTACACCTTC.

This clonotype was seen many times. The DNA of the CDR3 is TGTGCCAGTAAAAAGGACTCTTCCTCTGGAAACACCATATATTTT. Translated, it gives CASKKDSSSGNTIYF. The chain employs TRBV19 and TRBJ1-3; no firm D call. Germline V lookup: CDR1 LNHDA, CDR2 SQIVND (reference sequence). The CDR3 spans 15 residues. Trimming stripped 7 bases from V and 0 bases from J, with 13 bases between.

Many counts were recorded for this clonotype. The germline gene is not matched at one end of the junction; a read error may be the cause. The rearrangement uses TRBV11-2 and TRBJ2-4; D tentatively fits TRBD1 or TRBD2 (5 bases each). The germline CDR1 and CDR2 sequences are SGHAT and FQNNGV. The CDR3 has 17 residues. DNA for the CDR3: TGTGCCAGCAGCTATGGGGCACAGGTCCTAGCCAAAAACATTCAATACTTC. This gives the protein CASSYGAQVLAKNIQYF.

This clonotype was detected only a few times. The chain has TRBV6-2 or TRBV6-3 and TRBJ2-7, with 9 positions matching TRBD1. The CDR3 is 16 residues long. Germline V gene data show CDR1 as MNHEY and CDR2 as SVGEGT. Trimming took 8 bases from V and 4 from J; bases not matched to a gene: 15. The CDR3 coding sequence is TGTGCCAGCTCGGCGCACCGGGACAGGGTTTTTTACGAGCAGTACTTC. This translates into CASSAHRDRVFYEQYF.